The rows below give T cell receptor beta chains drawn from one sample of a study of T-cell memory formation after mild COVID-19. TCRdb analysed the 5' RACE reads with MiXCR anew, one entry per CDR3 protein. The data hold some 330,000 distinct CDR3 sequences, with under 25% observed a single time. Sequencing was done on a sample of PBMCs or a T cell subset sorted from them (not recorded which). These receptors all come from an adult woman who had mild COVID-19 (a few samples of this study predate the infection). Cell type and time point are not known. Each CDR3 is given with its conserved first and last residue. The D gene is left open where the match is weak. Clone size is not always given. Where it is, it says once, few, many or a class for expanded clones.

clone_size	d_call	v_call	j_call	cdr3_length	cdr3_aa	cdr3_nt
few	.	TRBV12-3/TRBV12-4	TRBJ1-1	15	CASSPLGGANTEAFF	TGTGCCAGCAGCCCCTTGGGGGGGGCGAACACTGAAGCTTTCTTT
.	TRBD1	TRBV2	TRBJ2-7	15	CARGSGTGASYEQYF	TGTGCCAGGGGGTCCGGGACAGGGGCCTCCTACGAGCAGTACTTC
few	.	TRBV30	TRBJ1-5	12	CAWTSGNQPQHF	TGTGCCTGGACAAGCGGCAATCAGCCCCAGCATTTT
.	TRBD2	TRBV20-1	TRBJ2-1	18	CSARLAVPSLSSYNEQFF	TGCAGTGCTAGACTAGCGGTCCCATCTCTAAGCTCCTACAATGAGCAGTTCTTC
few	.	TRBV4-3	TRBJ2-3	17	CASSQDLIDTGTDTQYF	TGCGCCAGCAGCCAAGACCTAATAGATACGGGCACAGATACGCAGTATTTT
.	TRBD1	TRBV5-1	TRBJ1-6	16	CASSPGQSSYNSPLHF	TGCGCCAGCAGCCCGGGACAGAGCTCCTATAATTCACCCCTCCACTTT
.	.	TRBV4-1	TRBJ2-7	15	CASSQVWGNSYEQYF	TGCGCCAGCAGCCAAGTTTGGGGCAACTCCTACGAGCAGTACTTC
few	TRBD1	TRBV6-6	TRBJ1-1	15	CASSDRTGRLPQAFF	TGTGCCAGCAGTGACCGGACAGGGAGGCTCCCCCAAGCTTTCTTT
many	.	TRBV5-6	TRBJ1-1	14	CASSLVGVNTEAFF	TGTGCCAGCAGCTTGGTGGGGGTGAACACTGAAGCTTTCTTT
.	.	TRBV20-1	TRBJ2-7	13	CSARGRVSYEQYF	TGCAGTGCTAGGGGCCGGGTCTCCTACGAGCAGTACTTC
few	.	TRBV27	TRBJ2-3	13	CASRVLRADTQYF	TGTGCCAGCAGAGTCCTACGGGCGGATACGCAGTATTTT
.	TRBD2	TRBV5-1	TRBJ2-7	15	CASGLEAGVSYEQYF	TGCGCCAGCGGTTTAGAAGCGGGAGTGTCCTACGAGCAGTACTTC
.	TRBD2	TRBV12-3/TRBV12-4	TRBJ2-1	16	CASSTARTSGGTEQFF	TGTGCCAGCAGCACCGCTCGGACTAGCGGGGGCACTGAGCAGTTCTTC
.	TRBD2	TRBV12-3/TRBV12-4	TRBJ2-1	16	CASSSPGLARYNEQFF	TGTGCCAGCAGTTCCCCAGGACTAGCGAGGTACAATGAGCAGTTCTTC
many	.	TRBV4-1	TRBJ2-3	16	CASSHRGETSTDTQYF	TGCGCCAGCAGTCATCGAGGGGAAACTAGCACAGATACGCAGTATTTT
few	TRBD1	TRBV7-9	TRBJ2-5	16	CASSSWTGRLTETQYF	TGTGCCAGCAGCTCCTGGACAGGGAGATTGACAGAGACCCAGTACTTC
.	.	TRBV7-8	TRBJ2-1	15	CASSLESGWGNEQFF	TGTGCCAGCAGCTTAGAGAGTGGCTGGGGCAATGAGCAGTTCTTC
.	TRBD1	TRBV6-5	TRBJ1-2	13	CASSYETGGVYTF	TGTGCCAGCAGTTACGAGACAGGGGGCGTCTACACCTTC
.	.	TRBV5-5	TRBJ1-5	15	CASSADPSRNQPQHF	TGTGCCAGCAGCGCGGACCCTTCCCGCAATCAGCCCCAGCATTTT
.	TRBD2	TRBV7-9	TRBJ2-5	15	CASSSSGGAMKTQYF	TGTGCCAGCAGCTCGAGCGGGGGGGCCATGAAGACCCAGTACTTC
.	.	TRBV11-2	TRBJ1-2	13	CASSSGVGNGYTF	TGTGCCAGCAGCTCCGGGGTAGGGAATGGCTACACCTTC
few	TRBD1	TRBV30	TRBJ1-1	12	CAWTPGGRGAFF	TGTGCCTGGACCCCAGGGGGCCGGGGAGCTTTCTTT
.	TRBD1	TRBV5-1	TRBJ1-2	13	CASSSTTGLGYTF	TGCGCCAGCAGCTCCACGACAGGGCTTGGCTACACCTTC
.	TRBD1	TRBV5-1	TRBJ2-7	15	CASSLVGTGDYEQYF	TGCGCCAGCAGCTTGGTCGGGACAGGGGATTACGAGCAGTACTTC
few	.	TRBV2	TRBJ2-2	14	CASSERGETGELFF	TGTGCCAGCAGTGAACGTGGGGAAACCGGGGAGCTGTTTTTT
.	TRBD2	TRBV20-1	TRBJ2-3	16	CSARESAGEAMDTQYF	TGCAGTGCTAGAGAATCGGCGGGAGAGGCAATGGATACGCAGTATTTT
.	TRBD1	TRBV6-4	TRBJ2-3	16	CASSTGTGGRTDTQYF	TGTGCCAGCAGTACCGGGACAGGGGGCCGAACAGATACGCAGTATTTT
.	.	TRBV18	TRBJ2-7	14	CASSPGTDFYEQYF	TGTGCCAGCTCACCCGGGACTGACTTCTACGAGCAGTACTTC
.	.	TRBV3-1	TRBJ1-1	14	CASIQEGLNTEAFF	TGTGCCAGCATCCAGGAAGGGCTGAACACTGAAGCTTTCTTT
.	TRBD2	TRBV12-3/TRBV12-4	TRBJ2-1	18	CASSFPHSTSVFYNEQFF	TGTGCCAGCAGTTTCCCCCACTCGACTAGCGTTTTCTACAATGAGCAGTTCTTC
.	.	TRBV19	TRBJ1-1	13	CASSTDKGTEAFF	TGTGCCAGTAGTACCGACAAGGGGACTGAAGCTTTCTTT
.	.	TRBV20-1	TRBJ2-7	14	CSARGTGTHGEQYF	TGCAGTGCTAGAGGGACCGGGACCCACGGCGAGCAGTACTTC
few	.	TRBV29-1	TRBJ2-7	13	CSVADWQGGEQYF	TGCAGCGTTGCGGATTGGCAGGGTGGCGAGCAGTACTTC
.	TRBD2	TRBV5-4	TRBJ2-5	15	CASSLSAGSRETQYF	TGTGCCAGCAGCTTGTCAGCGGGGTCGAGGGAGACCCAGTACTTC
.	TRBD1	TRBV7-2	TRBJ1-2	15	CASSLANGQVNGYTF	TGTGCCAGCAGCTTAGCCAACGGACAGGTGAACGGCTACACCTTC
once	.	TRBV24-1	TRBJ1-5	15	CATSDTGTPGQPQHF	TGTGCCACCAGTGACACCGGGACCCCTGGACAGCCCCAGCATTTT
.	TRBD1	TRBV20-1	TRBJ2-3	15	CSAGGTGGFVDTQYF	TGCAGTGCGGGAGGGACAGGGGGCTTTGTAGATACGCAGTATTTT
few	TRBD1	TRBV29-1	TRBJ1-1	14	CSVRTGPMNTEAFF	TGCAGCGTACGGACAGGGCCCATGAACACTGAAGCTTTCTTT
many	.	TRBV5-1	TRBJ2-5	14	CASSLTMSPETQYF	TGCGCCAGCAGCTTAACGATGTCCCCAGAGACCCAGTACTTC
many	TRBD2	TRBV4-1	TRBJ2-1	17	CASSQARRGAGYNEQFF	TGCGCCAGCAGCCAAGCTCGGCGGGGGGCCGGCTACAATGAGCAGTTCTTC
few	TRBD2	TRBV7-2	TRBJ2-1	16	CASSRTSGYSYNEQFF	TGTGCCAGCAGCCGGACTAGCGGGTACTCCTACAATGAGCAGTTCTTC
.	TRBD1	TRBV4-3	TRBJ2-7	14	CASSQDRGLYEQYF	TGCGCCAGCAGCCAGGACAGGGGACTCTACGAGCAGTACTTC